This paragraph covers one TCR beta chain sequence. The data are from a study of blood T cell repertoires in COVID-19. Study background: The United States, Italy and Spain provided the acute and convalescent COVID-19 samples. T cells, B-cell-depleted T cells, or PBMCs supplied cDNA or gDNA.

Methods used by the authors: It was from reference gene primer amplification that nucleated cell counts were estimated. Repertoires were generated with immunoSEQ multiplex PCR, while TCRdb's copy carries only in-frame clones and drops some. That table furnishes V, J and clone size, whereas the DNA furnished D and trimming. This table holds some 150,000 clones, roughly 80% found once. V was shortened by 4 bases and J by 2 bases, with 8 bases between the two germline ends. Germline CDR1 and CDR2: SGHVS and FNYEAQ. The CDR3 has 13 residues. What was sequenced was peripheral blood. This TCR came from a woman aged 80 or over with acute or convalescent COVID-19. The rearrangement joins TRBV7-6 to TRBJ2-5; D might be TRBD1 (6 bases). The DNA of the CDR3 is TGTGCCAGCAGCTGGACAGAACAAGAGACCCAGTACTTC. It yields the protein CASSWTEQETQYF.